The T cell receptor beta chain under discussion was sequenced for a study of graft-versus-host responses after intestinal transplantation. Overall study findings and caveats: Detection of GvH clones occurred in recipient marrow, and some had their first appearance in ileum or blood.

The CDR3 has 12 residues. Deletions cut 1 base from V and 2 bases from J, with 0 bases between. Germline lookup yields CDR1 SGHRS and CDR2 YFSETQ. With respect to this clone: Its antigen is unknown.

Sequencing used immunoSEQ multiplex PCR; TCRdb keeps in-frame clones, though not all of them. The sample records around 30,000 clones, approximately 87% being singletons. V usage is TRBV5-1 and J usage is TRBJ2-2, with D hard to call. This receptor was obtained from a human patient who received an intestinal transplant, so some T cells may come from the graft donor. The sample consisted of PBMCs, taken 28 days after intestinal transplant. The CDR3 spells CASSLNTGELFF. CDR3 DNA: TGCGCCAGCAGCTTGAACACCGGGGAGCTGTTTTTT.